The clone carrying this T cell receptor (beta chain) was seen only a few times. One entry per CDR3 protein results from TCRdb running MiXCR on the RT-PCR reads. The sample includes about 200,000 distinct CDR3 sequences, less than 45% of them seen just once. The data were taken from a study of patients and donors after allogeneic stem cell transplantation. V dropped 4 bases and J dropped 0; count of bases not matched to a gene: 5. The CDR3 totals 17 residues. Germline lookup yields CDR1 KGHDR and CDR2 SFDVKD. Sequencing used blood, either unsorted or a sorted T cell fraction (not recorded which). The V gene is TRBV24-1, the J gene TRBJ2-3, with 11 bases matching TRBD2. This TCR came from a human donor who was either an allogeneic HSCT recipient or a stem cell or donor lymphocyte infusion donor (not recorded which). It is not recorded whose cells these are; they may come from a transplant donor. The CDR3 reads CATSDRTSGGSTDTQYF. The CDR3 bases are TGTGCCACCAGTGACCGCACTAGCGGGGGCAGCACAGATACGCAGTATTTT.